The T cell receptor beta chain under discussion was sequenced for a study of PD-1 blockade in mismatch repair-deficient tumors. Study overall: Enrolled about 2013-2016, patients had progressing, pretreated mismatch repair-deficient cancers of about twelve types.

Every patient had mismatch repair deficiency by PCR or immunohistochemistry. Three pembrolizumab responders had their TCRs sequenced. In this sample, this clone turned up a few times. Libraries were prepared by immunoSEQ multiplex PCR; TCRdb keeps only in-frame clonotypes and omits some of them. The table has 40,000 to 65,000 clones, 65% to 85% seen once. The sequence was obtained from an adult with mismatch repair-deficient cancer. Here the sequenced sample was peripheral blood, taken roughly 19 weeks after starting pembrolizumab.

CDR3 sequence: CATRLLATGSYNEQFF. For the CDR3, the DNA is TGTGCCACGAGGTTGCTAGCGACCGGCTCCTACAATGAGCAGTTCTTC. V and J are TRBV15 and TRBJ2-1, with D possibly being TRBD2 (6 bases). The V end was cut by 9 bases, the J end by 0 bases, with 18 bases between. This CDR3 spans 16 amino acids. Germline V gene sequence: CDR1 LNHNV, CDR2 YYDKDF (reference sequence).